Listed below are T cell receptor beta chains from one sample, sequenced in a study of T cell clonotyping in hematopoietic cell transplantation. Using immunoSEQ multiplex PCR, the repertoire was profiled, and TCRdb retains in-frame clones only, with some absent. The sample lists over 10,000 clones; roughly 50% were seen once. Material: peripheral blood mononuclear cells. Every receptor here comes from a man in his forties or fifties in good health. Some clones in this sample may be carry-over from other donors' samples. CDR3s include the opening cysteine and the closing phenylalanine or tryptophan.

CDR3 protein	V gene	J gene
CAWGAWTGSRETQYF	TRBV30	TRBJ2-5
CASSLERQGFNEKLFF	TRBV5-6	TRBJ1-4
CASSGDRVVSNTGELFF	TRBV25-1	TRBJ2-2
CASAQTSGSYNEQFF	TRBV19	TRBJ2-1
CASSDGTVASTDTQYF	TRBV25-1	TRBJ2-3
CASSKGTGGVNTIYF	TRBV25-1	TRBJ1-3
CASSLPQHEQYF	TRBV7-6	TRBJ2-7
CASSLNYEQYF	TRBV7-2	TRBJ2-7
CAIIASGSNEQYF	TRBV10-3	TRBJ2-7
CASSRDRGTRNEQYF	TRBV5-6	TRBJ2-7
CASSLTQGASGYTF	TRBV11-3	TRBJ1-2
CASSNRLPSGNTIYF	TRBV5-4	TRBJ1-3
CASSQGGTGIREGYTF	TRBV4-1	TRBJ1-2
CASSLGGQGLDEQYF	TRBV5-4	TRBJ2-7
CAWSDTNTIYF	TRBV30	TRBJ1-3
CASSIEGYEAFF	TRBV19	TRBJ1-1
CASSQVGAETQYF	TRBV4-1	TRBJ2-5
CASSDGEEGDGYTF	TRBV25-1	TRBJ1-2
CASSLKAGSYEQYF	TRBV7-2	TRBJ2-7
CASSEYRTGSFGELFF	TRBV25-1	TRBJ2-2
CASSQDSSGGYEQYF	TRBV4-3	TRBJ2-7
CASSSAASETQYF	TRBV5-1	TRBJ2-5
CASLSWQNYGYTF	TRBV28	TRBJ1-2
CASSGRRTGPTTDTQYF	TRBV9	TRBJ2-3
CASSIRTATGHGYTF	TRBV19	TRBJ1-2
CAWSLAGPNEQFF	TRBV30	TRBJ2-1
CASSFTGGYYEQYF	TRBV7-2	TRBJ2-7
CASNRGLATDTQYF	TRBV28	TRBJ2-3
CAWSLAGRPTEAFF	TRBV30	TRBJ1-1
CASSVAGQGSEAFF	TRBV9	TRBJ1-1
CASSQPDRWETQYF	TRBV4-1	TRBJ2-5
CASSGASGRQHEQYF	TRBV7-2	TRBJ2-7
CASSYRRGNYEQYF	TRBV6-5	-
CASALYTPYEQYF	TRBV2	TRBJ2-7
CASSFRREGYTF	TRBV5-6	TRBJ1-2
CAWSAELGPGVPDTQYF	TRBV30	TRBJ2-3
CACQTGANQPQHF	TRBV30	TRBJ1-5
CASSVATGTVGYTF	TRBV9	TRBJ1-2
CASRLASSYNEQFF	TRBV2	TRBJ2-1